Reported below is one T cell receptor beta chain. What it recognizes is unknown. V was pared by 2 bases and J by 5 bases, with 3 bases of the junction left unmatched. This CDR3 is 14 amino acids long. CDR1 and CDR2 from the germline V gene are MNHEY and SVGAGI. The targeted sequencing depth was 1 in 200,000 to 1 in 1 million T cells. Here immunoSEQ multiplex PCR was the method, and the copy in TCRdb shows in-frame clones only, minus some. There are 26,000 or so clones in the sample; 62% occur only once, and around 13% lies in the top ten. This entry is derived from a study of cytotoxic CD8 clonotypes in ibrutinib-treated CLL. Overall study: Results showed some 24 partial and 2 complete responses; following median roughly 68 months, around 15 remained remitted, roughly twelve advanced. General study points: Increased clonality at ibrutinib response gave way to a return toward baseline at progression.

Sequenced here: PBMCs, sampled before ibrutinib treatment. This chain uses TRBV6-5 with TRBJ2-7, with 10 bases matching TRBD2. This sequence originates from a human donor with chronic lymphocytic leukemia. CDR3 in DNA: TGTGCCAGCAGTTACCTAGCGGGAGTGGACGAGCAGTACTTC. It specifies CASSYLAGVDEQYF.